This TCR beta chain was documented in a study of T cells in Graves' hyperthyroidism and ophthalmopathy. Study information: Peripheral blood was acquired at first diagnosis, ahead of any therapy whatsoever.

Germline loops: CDR1 SGHRS, CDR2 YFSETQ. CDR3 size: 17 residues. The V end lost 0 bases, the J end lost 0 bases, and 12 bases lay between the germline ends. Study outcomes and limitations: Ophthalmopathy and stable hyperthyroidism were told apart by a 13 V-J model.

Subjects with ophthalmopathy showed a Clinical Activity Score no lower than 3, a NOSPECS grade no lower than 4, and a duration shorter than 3 months. RNA transcripts yielded amplified TCR beta CDR3 regions. Carried out on the TCR CDR3, a first-round RT-PCR used the HTBI primer set. From the multiplex PCR reads, TCRdb called clonotypes with MiXCR, one entry per CDR3 protein. The data show around 520,000 distinct CDR3 sequences, with around 24% seen just once and over 9% held by the top ten. Comment on this clonotype: Its antigen is currently unknown.

Material: blood. The receptor was derived from a woman aged 30 to 39 with Graves' ophthalmopathy. The V gene is TRBV5-1, the J gene TRBJ1-4; no reliable D call. CDR3 DNA sequence: TGCGCCAGCAGCTTGGGGGTATCGACGGCAACTAATGAAAAACTGTTTTTT. Protein: CASSLGVSTATNEKLFF.